Sequencing of this TCR beta chain was carried out in a study of T cell repertoires in cytomegalovirus infection. The CDR3 has 16 amino acids. Per the germline V gene, CDR1 is LNHNV and CDR2 is YYDKDF (reference sequence). V gave up 2 bases and J gave up 5 bases; unmatched junction bases: 10. From the reads, TCRdb called clonotypes with MiXCR, one entry per CDR3 protein. This sample has hundreds of thousands of distinct CDR3 sequences, with about 33% found just once. This clonotype was observed a handful of times. No antigen is known for it. The chain links TRBV15 to TRBJ2-5; the match to TRBD1 covers 8 bases. The specimen comprised cultured PBMCs, sampled from culture after CMV antigen stimulation. The clonotype originates from a human donor in good health (CMV status not recorded). Some clones in this sample may be carry-over from other donors' samples. In DNA, the CDR3 is TGTGCCACCAGCAGAATGTGGACAGGGCCAGGGGAGACCCAGTACTTC. This gives the protein CATSRMWTGPGETQYF.